The present entry profiles one TCR beta chain with its context. Trimming removed 2 bases from V and 5 bases from J, with 10 bases in between. The CDR3 totals 14 residues. Germline CDR1 SGHTA, CDR2 FQGNSA. This sample was taken from a study of blood T cell repertoires in COVID-19. Background on the study: COVID-19 samples, acute and convalescent, were from the United States, Italy and Spain. T cells, B-cell-depleted T cells, or PBMCs supplied cDNA or gDNA.

Original handling: For nucleated cells, counts were estimated from reference gene primer amplification. Assay used: immunoSEQ multiplex PCR; TCRdb lists only in-frame clones, some missing. D and trimming were read from the DNA, whereas the V and J calls and clone size are those reported in that table. The sample has around 170,000 clones, about four fifths seen once; the top ten hold over 11%. Sequencing used peripheral blood. This TCR was sampled from an elderly woman with acute or convalescent COVID-19. The J gene is TRBJ1-5, the V gene TRBV7-2; the D is unclear. The CDR3 sequence: CASSLTVSDQPQHF. CDR3 nucleotide sequence: TGTGCCAGCAGCTTAACTGTCTCGGATCAGCCCCAGCATTTT.